This is a list of T cell receptor beta chains from one sample in a study of beta chain features in type 1 diabetes. TCRdb's copy holds only in-frame clones and misses some; the assay was immunoSEQ multiplex PCR. This table holds 150,000 to 190,000 clones, approximately 8.1% found once. The sample was central memory CD4+ T cells from blood. The receptor source for this set is a man aged 18 to 29 in good health. CDR3s include the opening cysteine and the closing phenylalanine or tryptophan. Only some rows state a clone size, as once, few, many or a class for expanded clones.

v_call: TRBV11-3; clone_size: NA; j_call: TRBJ2-3; cdr3_aa: CASSPRQLTDTQYF
v_call: TRBV7-2; clone_size: few; j_call: TRBJ2-7; cdr3_aa: CASSPGWGAYEQYF
v_call: TRBV29-1; clone_size: few; j_call: TRBJ1-1; cdr3_aa: CSVSTGARAFF
v_call: TRBV30; clone_size: NA; j_call: TRBJ1-2; cdr3_aa: CAWRSGGGGYTF
v_call: TRBV6-5; clone_size: few; j_call: TRBJ2-3; cdr3_aa: CASSYSLIHGTDTQYF
v_call: TRBV7-9; clone_size: few; j_call: TRBJ2-7; cdr3_aa: CASSLMSFEGAYEQYF
v_call: TRBV14; clone_size: few; j_call: TRBJ2-2; cdr3_aa: CASSQDLGAAGELFF
v_call: TRBV18; clone_size: NA; j_call: TRBJ2-5; cdr3_aa: CASSPRRAEQETQYF
v_call: TRBV20-1; clone_size: NA; j_call: TRBJ2-7; cdr3_aa: CSAGQGNEQYF
v_call: TRBV9; clone_size: many; j_call: TRBJ2-2; cdr3_aa: CASSVASGNTGELFF
v_call: TRBV5-5; clone_size: few; j_call: TRBJ2-7; cdr3_aa: CASSGGLADSYEQYF
v_call: TRBV6-5; clone_size: NA; j_call: TRBJ2-7; cdr3_aa: CASRNRATYEQYF
v_call: TRBV30; clone_size: NA; j_call: TRBJ1-2; cdr3_aa: CAWSRDRPYGYTF
v_call: TRBV9; clone_size: NA; j_call: TRBJ2-7; cdr3_aa: CASSVVPGVSSPEQYF
v_call: TRBV4-3; clone_size: few; j_call: TRBJ1-4; cdr3_aa: CASSQVNSKEKLFF
v_call: TRBV7-3; clone_size: few; j_call: TRBJ2-7; cdr3_aa: CASSTDRSTKQYF
v_call: TRBV30; clone_size: few; j_call: TRBJ2-7; cdr3_aa: CAWSTGTGGYEQYF
v_call: TRBV28; clone_size: few; j_call: TRBJ2-1; cdr3_aa: CASSLASEAIQFF
v_call: TRBV25-1; clone_size: NA; j_call: TRBJ2-3; cdr3_aa: CASSELRTGYTDTQYF
v_call: TRBV5-1; clone_size: few; j_call: TRBJ2-3; cdr3_aa: CASSLAGGGGQDTQYF
v_call: TRBV29-1; clone_size: few; j_call: TRBJ2-3; cdr3_aa: CSVIPGQGVDTQYF
v_call: TRBV4-2; clone_size: many; j_call: TRBJ2-1; cdr3_aa: CASSRDYYNEQFF
v_call: TRBV9; clone_size: NA; j_call: TRBJ1-1; cdr3_aa: CASSVDGTGPFF
v_call: TRBV10-3; clone_size: few; j_call: TRBJ1-2; cdr3_aa: CAIRPRGQGINYGYTF
v_call: TRBV13; clone_size: few; j_call: TRBJ2-1; cdr3_aa: CASSLGGWERSKYNEQFF